The clone carrying this T cell receptor (beta chain) was detected only once. Libraries were prepared by immunoSEQ multiplex PCR; TCRdb keeps only in-frame clonotypes and omits some of them. The sample has about 21,000 clones, roughly 86% seen once. The source of the sample is a study of untreated major depressive disorder. The V end lost 6 bases, the J end lost 0 bases, and 14 bases lay between the germline ends. In germline, CDR1 is MDHEN, CDR2 SYDVKM. The CDR3 covers 15 residues. Material for sequencing was CD4+ T cells from PBMCs. V is TRBV28 and J is TRBJ1-2; D not resolved. The clonotype originates from a middle-aged woman in good health. For the CDR3, the DNA is TGTGCCAGCAGCCCTGGCGGAGTATCTAACTATGGCTACACCTTC. Translated: CASSPGGVSNYGYTF.